This T cell receptor (beta chain) was obtained from a study of cytomegalovirus exposure and HLA in healthy donors. Study information: It was reported in a later analysis that the approximately 110 validation repertoires used the same platform as the 650 to 800 first-cohort repertoires. Overall study findings and caveats: Researchers counted around 180 TCR beta chains as cytomegalovirus-associated. It was reportedly the case that the classifier diagnosed cytomegalovirus status with high specificity and sensitivity. The tendency of first-cohort TCR clusters to co-occur in the roughly 130 validation repertoires emerged from a later analysis.

Sequencing was performed with immunoSEQ multiplex PCR; in TCRdb, only in-frame clones are kept and a portion is missing. This table has 240,000 or so clones, approximately 84% appearing once. Per the germline V gene, CDR1 is SGHDT and CDR2 is YYEEEE. CDR3 length: 17 amino acids. The junction had 13 bases not matched to a gene; V was cut back by 4 bases and J by 4 bases. As concerns this clone: Its cognate antigen is unknown.

Specimen: PBMCs. This chain connects TRBV5-6 to TRBJ2-7; 11 positions agree with TRBD2. The clonotype comes from a woman aged 30 to 39 in good health and CMV-seropositive. The CDR3 DNA sequence: TGTGCCAGCAGCGACGTACTCCAACTAGCGGGAGAGTACGAGCAGTACTTC. Encoded protein: CASSDVLQLAGEYEQYF.